The 8 T cell receptor beta chains below were found in one sample sequenced in a study of T cell changes during pregnancy in multiple sclerosis. Repertoires were generated with immunoSEQ multiplex PCR, while TCRdb's copy carries only in-frame clones and drops some. Of 40,000 or so clones in the sample, around nine tenths are singletons; the top ten hold under 0.45%. The sample consisted of CD4+ T cells from peripheral blood mononuclear cells, taken after pregnancy. The receptor source for this set is a female donor in good health, enrolled as a control in a pregnancy study.

The chain couples TRBV11-3 to TRBJ2-3; a weak D match, TRBD2 (6 bases). V was clipped by 5 bases and J by 1 base, with 16 bases between them. Per the germline V gene, CDR1 is SGHNT and CDR2 is YENEEA. The CDR3 runs 16 residues. CDR3 amino acids: CASSPRVQRGTDTQYF. CDR3 bases: TGTGCCAGCAGCCCAAGGGTCCAGCGGGGCACAGATACGCAGTATTTT.

This clone is a singleton in its sample. V gene TRBV2 combines with J gene TRBJ1-1; 7 positions match TRBD1. CDR1 SNHLY and CDR2 FYNNEI come from the germline V gene. Trimming at V came to 0 bases and at J to 4 bases, leaving 5 bases not matched to a gene. The CDR3 runs to 15 residues. The CDR3 protein is CASSEAGRGSTEAFF. The CDR3 nucleotides read TGTGCCAGCAGTGAAGCGGGCAGGGGGAGCACTGAAGCTTTCTTT.

The CDR3 sequence is CASSFYRLQETQYF. The CDR3 DNA is TGTGCCAGCAGCTTTTACAGGTTACAAGAGACCCAGTACTTC. The chain couples TRBV5-4 to TRBJ2-5; perhaps TRBD1 as D (5 bases). V was shortened by 2 bases and J by 2 bases, with 10 bases between the two germline ends. CDR3 length: 14 residues. Germline CDR1 reads SGHNT; CDR2 reads YYREEE (reference sequence).

The chain joins TRBV14 to TRBJ1-2; 7 bases fit TRBD1. The CDR3 extends over 13 amino acids. Trimming cost V 5 bases and J 4 bases; bases outside gene matches: 4. Germline loops: CDR1 SGHDN, CDR2 FVKESK. The CDR3 here is CASSNSGGYGYTF. CDR3 nucleotide sequence: TGTGCCAGCAGCAATTCAGGGGGCTATGGCTACACCTTC.

A single count supports this clone. The gene calls are TRBV4-3 and TRBJ1-1; TRBD1 might be the D (6 bases). V was clipped by 3 bases and J by 3 bases, with 14 bases between them. The CDR3 covers 15 residues. Germline lookup yields CDR1 LGHNA and CDR2 YSLEER. For the CDR3, the DNA is TGCGCCAGCAGCCACAAGACAGGTGGGGACACTGAAGCTTTCTTT. Translation: CASSHKTGGDTEAFF.

This chain uses TRBV6-5 with TRBJ1-4; perhaps TRBD1 as D (6 bases). Germline V lookup: CDR1 MNHEY, CDR2 SVGAGI. V lost 0 bases and J lost 8, with 13 bases in between. CDR3 length: 15 amino acids. The CDR3 coding sequence is TGTGCCAGCAGTTACTCGGGAGGGGGGCGAGAAAAACTGTTTTTT. It encodes CASSYSGGGREKLFF.

CDR3 coding DNA: TGTGCCAGCAGGGTACCGGGACTAGCGGGAGTTGCGAACACCGGGGAGCTGTTTTTT. It encodes CASRVPGLAGVANTGELFF. This rearrangement joins TRBV2 to TRBJ2-2, with 14 positions matching TRBD2. This CDR3 is 19 amino acids long. Germline-derived CDR1 and CDR2 are SNHLY and FYNNEI. The V gene end was trimmed by 6 bases and the J gene end by 0 bases; junction bases not matched to a gene: 9.

This chain connects TRBV11-2 to TRBJ2-1, with 7 positions matching TRBD2. This CDR3 is built from 17 residues. V shed 2 bases, J shed 2 bases, and the junction held 9 bases outside the gene matches. The germline V gene encodes CDR1 SGHAT and CDR2 FQNNGV. CDR3 loop: CASSLWVGGGTYNEQFF. In nucleotides, the CDR3 is TGTGCCAGCAGCTTATGGGTCGGCGGGGGAACCTACAATGAGCAGTTCTTC.